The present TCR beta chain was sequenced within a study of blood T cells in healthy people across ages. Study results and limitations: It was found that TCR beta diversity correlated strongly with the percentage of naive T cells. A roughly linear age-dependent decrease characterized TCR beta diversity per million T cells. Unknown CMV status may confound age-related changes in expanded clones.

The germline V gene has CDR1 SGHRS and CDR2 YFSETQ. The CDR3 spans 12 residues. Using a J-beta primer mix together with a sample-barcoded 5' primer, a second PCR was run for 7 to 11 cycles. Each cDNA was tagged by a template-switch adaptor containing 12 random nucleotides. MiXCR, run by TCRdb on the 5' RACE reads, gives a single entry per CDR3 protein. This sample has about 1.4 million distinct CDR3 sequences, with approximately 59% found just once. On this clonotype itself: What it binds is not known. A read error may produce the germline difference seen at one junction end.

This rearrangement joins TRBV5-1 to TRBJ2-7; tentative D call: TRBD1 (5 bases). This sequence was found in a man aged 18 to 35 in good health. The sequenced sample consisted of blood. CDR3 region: CAISPDTYEQYF. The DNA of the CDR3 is TGCGCCATCAGCCCGGACACCTACGAGCAGTACTTC.